Only a few counts were recorded for the clone carrying this TCR beta chain. The antigen remains undetermined. Peripheral blood, roughly 9.3 milliliters per donor, was collected. This sample was included in a study of blood T cells in healthy people across ages. The CDR3 is 13 residues long. CDR1 is MNHEY and CDR2 is SMNVEV in the germline V gene (reference sequence). V was pared by 5 bases and J by 6 bases, with 14 bases between. Broader study findings: Diversity of TCR beta correlated strongly with naive T cell percentage.

Primed by a sample-barcoded 5' primer and a J-beta primer mix, a second PCR proceeded for 7 to 11 cycles. TCRdb itself ran the 5' RACE reads through MiXCR, one entry per CDR3 protein. The sample includes some 1,500,000 distinct CDR3 sequences, 35% to 45% seen only once; the top ten take about 3.8%. The sequenced sample consisted of blood. The receptor comes from a woman younger than 30 in good health. This chain connects TRBV27 to TRBJ2-7; D gene uncertain. CDR3 DNA: TGTGCCAGCAGTATCCGGGCAGGCAGCGAGCAGTACTTC. It is translated as CASSIRAGSEQYF.